This T cell receptor beta chain derives from a study of T cells after yellow fever vaccination. Study-wide points: Abundant bulk-derived clonotypes could contaminate FACS-sorted repertoires.

There are a few counts of this clonotype. The antigen is not known. TCRdb called the 5' RACE reads again in MiXCR, with one record for every CDR3 protein. The sample has approximately 610,000 distinct CDR3 sequences, less than 20% seen once; the top ten hold roughly a sixth. V lost 7 bases and J 6 bases, leaving 12 bases between the germline ends. This CDR3 contains 12 residues. This chain connects TRBV12-3 or TRBV12-4 to TRBJ1-2; perhaps TRBD1 as D (5 bases). Sequencing used PBMCs, obtained around 5 days after the first yellow fever vaccination. This clonotype was sampled from a man aged 18 to 35 who received the YFV17D yellow fever vaccine. The CDR3: CASTLEGNGYTF. Here the CDR3 DNA reads TGTGCCAGCACCCTGGAGGGGAATGGCTACACCTTC.